Included here is one T cell receptor beta chain sequence, with context. CD8+ and CD4+ T cells taken from blood had their TCR beta sequenced. This sample is part of a study of CD8 T cells in Susac syndrome. RNA totalling roughly 0.5 to 1 ug underwent reverse transcription with random hexamers. Amplification of TCR beta CDR3 across 54 Vbeta and 13 Jbeta was performed with immunoSEQ multiplex PCR. TCRdb re-called the immunoSEQ multiplex PCR reads through MiXCR, storing one row per CDR3 protein. The sample includes 150,000 to 180,000 distinct CDR3 sequences, around 96% of them seen just once. V dropped 5 bases and J dropped 5; count of bases not matched to a gene: 5. Germline CDR1 reads DFQATT; CDR2 reads SNEGSKA (reference sequence). This CDR3 has 14 amino acids.

The TCR comes from a human donor with Susac syndrome. What was sequenced was CD4+ T cells from PBMCs. This sequence joins TRBV20-1 and TRBJ1-4; TRBD1 agrees at 10 bases. CDR3 in DNA: TGCAGTGCTGCCTCGGGACAGGGGAATGAAAAACTGTTTTTT. Amino acids: CSAASGQGNEKLFF.